This TCR beta chain was profiled in a study of response to subunit inactivated influenza vaccine. Study observations and caveats: Every seasonal influenza vaccination brings in few new T cells, the authors suggested.

This clonotype was recorded a few times. Its antigen remains unknown. TCRdb processed the RT-PCR reads anew with MiXCR; each CDR3 protein has one entry. The sample has about 570,000 distinct CDR3 sequences, over 9% seen once. Germline loops: CDR1 DFQATT, CDR2 SNEGSKA (reference sequence). This CDR3 has 15 residues. V dropped 6 bases and J dropped 4; count of bases not matched to a gene: 8. The same data also went into a second study, on T cells expressing NK-cell markers. That source adds: TCR beta cDNA was made by 5'RACE template switching with UMIs. It was sorted CD3+CD56+NKG2C+, CD3+CD56+NKG2C- and CD3+CD56-NKG2C+ T cells that supplied the TCR beta repertoires. One observes that, in a handful of donors, these clonotypes were also the leading ones within the CD3+CD56-NKG2C+ fraction.

The sample here was PBMCs from blood, taken on the day of vaccination. This sequence originates from a man between 45 and 60 years old who received an inactivated influenza vaccine. The J gene is TRBJ2-2, the V gene TRBV20-1; 10 positions match TRBD2. CDR3 nucleotides: TGCAGTGCCCATCAGACTAGCGGGTCCACCGGGGAGCTGTTTTTT. Translated, it gives CSAHQTSGSTGELFF.